Listed below are T cell receptor beta chains from one sample, sequenced in a study of spatial heterogeneity in lung cancer. TCRdb used MiXCR to reprocess the 5' RACE reads, holding one entry per CDR3 protein. The sample holds around 2,600 distinct CDR3 sequences, 4% to 4.5% seen once. The sample in question was lung tumor tissue, obtained at surgery. These receptors came from a female donor with early-stage non-small cell lung cancer. The CDR3 runs from the conserved cysteine through the conserved F or W. A D gene is named only where the DNA matches it firmly. For some rows the clone size is stated as once, few or many, or as a class when expanded; others skip it.

abundance	v_gene	j_gene	d_gene	CDR3aa	CDR3nt
many	TRBV20-1	TRBJ2-7	NA	CSAIQPGAYEQYF	TGCAGTGCTATACAGCCCGGTGCCTACGAGCAGTACTTC
large	TRBV6-2/TRBV6-3	TRBJ1-5	NA	CASRDGTPEGPQHF	TGTGCCAGCAGGGATGGGACACCCGAGGGGCCCCAGCATTTT
medium-sized	TRBV3-1	TRBJ2-1	TRBD2	CASSQSSSGGARAYNEQFF	TGTGCCAGCAGCCAATCCTCTAGCGGGGGCGCGAGAGCCTACAATGAGCAGTTCTTC
medium-sized	TRBV5-6	TRBJ2-7	TRBD1	CASSLASTSGTVFSYEQYF	TGTGCCAGCAGCTTGGCGTCTACTTCCGGGACAGTCTTCTCCTACGAGCAGTACTTC
medium-sized	TRBV7-6	TRBJ1-1	NA	CASSLGGRSNTEAFF	TGTGCCAGCAGCTTAGGGGGCAGGAGCAACACTGAAGCTTTCTTT
medium-sized	TRBV19	TRBJ1-5	NA	CASSSPRTGNQPQHF	TGTGCCAGTAGTTCCCCTCGGACAGGCAATCAGCCCCAGCATTTT
many	TRBV9	TRBJ2-3	TRBD2	CASSVESGKMDTQYF	TGTGCCAGCAGCGTAGAGAGCGGGAAAATGGATACGCAGTATTTT
medium-sized	TRBV4-3	TRBJ1-4	NA	CASSQDSGSNEKLFF	TGCGCCAGCAGCCAAGATTCCGGTTCTAATGAAAAACTGTTTTTT
large	TRBV7-9	TRBJ1-5	NA	CASSRGLGFQPQHF	TGTGCCAGCAGCCGTGGGTTGGGGTTTCAGCCCCAGCATTTT
medium-sized	TRBV28	TRBJ1-5	NA	CAMGLEGNQPQHF	TGTGCGATGGGGCTCGAGGGCAATCAGCCCCAGCATTTT
medium-sized	TRBV20-1	TRBJ1-1	NA	CSAQTGRDTEAFF	TGCAGTGCCCAAACCGGGAGGGACACTGAAGCTTTCTTT
medium-sized	TRBV28	TRBJ2-5	TRBD2	CASSLGSGGETQYF	TGTGCCAGCAGTTTGGGTAGCGGGGGGGAGACCCAGTACTTC
many	TRBV30	TRBJ2-7	TRBD1	CAWRRQGSYEQYF	TGTGCCTGGAGGAGACAGGGAAGCTACGAGCAGTACTTC
medium-sized	TRBV6-2/TRBV6-3	TRBJ2-4	NA	CASSYSYSNIQYF	TGTGCCAGCAGTTACTCCTACTCCAACATTCAGTACTTC
NA	TRBV7-9	TRBJ2-3	NA	CGRTTDTQYF	TGTGGCAGAACCACAGATACGCAGTATTTT
medium-sized	TRBV12-3/TRBV12-4	TRBJ1-5	TRBD1	CASSWTTGTNQPQHF	TGTGCCAGCAGTTGGACGACAGGGACCAATCAGCCCCAGCATTTT
many	TRBV6-1	TRBJ2-5	NA	CAADPGRRETQYF	TGTGCCGCTGACCCGGGCCGTCGAGAGACCCAGTACTTC
medium-sized	TRBV11-2	TRBJ2-5	NA	CASSGGVHLAGETQYF	TGTGCCAGCAGCGGAGGGGTCCACCTGGCGGGGGAGACCCAGTACTTC
many	TRBV7-6	TRBJ2-5	NA	CASSLGGAGKETQYF	TGTGCCAGCAGCTTGGGCGGTGCGGGGAAAGAGACCCAGTACTTC
medium-sized	TRBV14	TRBJ1-5	NA	CASSGLHQPQHF	TGTGCCAGCAGCGGTCTGCATCAGCCCCAGCATTTT
medium-sized	TRBV13	TRBJ1-6	NA	CASSLEGERNSPLHF	TGTGCCAGCAGCTTAGAGGGGGAACGCAATTCACCCCTCCACTTT
many	TRBV30	TRBJ1-6	TRBD1	CAWSVKRTGSSPLHF	TGTGCCTGGAGTGTAAAAAGGACAGGCAGTTCACCCCTCCACTTT
medium-sized	TRBV28	TRBJ2-1	TRBD2	CASSLGLAGTYNEQFF	TGTGCCAGCAGTTTGGGTCTAGCGGGGACCTACAATGAGCAGTTCTTC